This TCR beta chain was sequenced during a study of blood T cell repertoires in COVID-19. Produced via immunoSEQ multiplex PCR; TCRdb's table is partial and in-frame only. The sample shows about 270,000 clones, about nine tenths of them seen only once. CDR1 is SGHTA, CDR2 FQGNSA, per germline. Trimming removed 3 bases at V and 0 bases at J, with 18 bases between. This CDR3 has 17 residues. Source material: PBMCs or T cells enriched from blood (not recorded which). The chain is built from TRBV7-2 and TRBJ2-7, with D tentatively TRBD1 (5 bases). This TCR came from a man aged 18 to 29 who had recovered from COVID-19. The CDR3 here is CASSLVPPGQGSYEQYF. The CDR3 coding sequence is TGTGCCAGCAGCTTGGTCCCGCCAGGGCAGGGCTCCTACGAGCAGTACTTC.